A selection of T cell receptor beta chains follows, all from one sample in a study of CD8 T cells in ankylosing spondylitis. TCRdb passed the 5' RACE reads through MiXCR, listing each CDR3 protein once. The data contain 130,000 or so distinct CDR3 sequences, about an eighth of them seen just once; the ten biggest clones take up around 4.1%. The sequenced sample was blood, either unsorted or a sorted T cell fraction (not recorded which). The receptors derive from a female donor with ankylosing spondylitis or in good health (not recorded which). CDR3s include the opening cysteine and the closing phenylalanine or tryptophan. Fields, in order: V gene, clone size, D gene, J gene, CDR3 protein, CDR3 DNA. A D gene is named only where the DNA matches it firmly. Part of the rows lack a size; the others show once, few, many or a class for expanded clones.

V gene: TRBV7-6
clone size: -
D gene: TRBD1
J gene: TRBJ2-5
CDR3 protein: CASSQATGGMETQYF
CDR3 DNA: TGTGCCAGCAGCCAGGCTACAGGGGGCATGGAGACCCAGTACTTC

V gene: TRBV7-8
clone size: many
D gene: -
J gene: TRBJ2-5
CDR3 protein: CASSKGLQETQYF
CDR3 DNA: TGTGCCAGCAGTAAGGGACTGCAAGAGACCCAGTACTTC

V gene: TRBV11-1
clone size: -
D gene: TRBD2
J gene: TRBJ2-1
CDR3 protein: CASSWRLAGDPRNNERFF
CDR3 DNA: TGTGCCAGCAGCTGGAGACTAGCGGGAGACCCTCGTAACAATGAGCGGTTCTTC

V gene: TRBV20-1
clone size: many
D gene: -
J gene: TRBJ2-3
CDR3 protein: CSASRTPSYTDTQYF
CDR3 DNA: TGCAGTGCTAGCCGGACTCCCTCCTACACAGATACGCAGTATTTT

V gene: TRBV20-1
clone size: many
D gene: -
J gene: TRBJ2-1
CDR3 protein: CSADFNEQFF
CDR3 DNA: TGCAGTGCTGACTTCAATGAGCAGTTCTTC

V gene: TRBV7-2
clone size: many
D gene: -
J gene: TRBJ2-3
CDR3 protein: CASSLAGGSFADTQYF
CDR3 DNA: TGTGCCAGCAGCTTAGCGGGAGGCTCATTCGCAGATACGCAGTATTTT

V gene: TRBV5-8
clone size: many
D gene: -
J gene: TRBJ1-4
CDR3 protein: CASSPYPEKLFF
CDR3 DNA: TGTGCCAGCAGCCCTTACCCTGAAAAACTGTTTTTT

V gene: TRBV5-1
clone size: many
D gene: -
J gene: TRBJ2-1
CDR3 protein: CASSPRAVSSYNEQFF
CDR3 DNA: TGCGCCAGCAGCCCGAGGGCGGTGAGCTCCTACAATGAGCAGTTCTTC

V gene: TRBV19
clone size: many
D gene: -
J gene: TRBJ2-7
CDR3 protein: CASSPGGLRTYEQYF
CDR3 DNA: TGTGCCAGTAGCCCTGGGGGTTTAAGGACCTACGAGCAGTACTTC

V gene: TRBV28
clone size: many
D gene: -
J gene: TRBJ2-2
CDR3 protein: CASSPPPWGRGELFF
CDR3 DNA: TGTGCCAGCAGTCCCCCTCCCTGGGGACGCGGGGAGCTGTTTTTT

V gene: TRBV5-5
clone size: many
D gene: -
J gene: TRBJ2-1
CDR3 protein: CASSAAMSSYNEQFF
CDR3 DNA: TGTGCCAGCAGCGCGGCCATGAGCTCCTACAATGAGCAGTTCTTC

V gene: TRBV29-1
clone size: many
D gene: -
J gene: TRBJ1-5
CDR3 protein: CSVVDSLYSNQPQHF
CDR3 DNA: TGCAGCGTGGTCGACAGCCTTTATAGCAATCAGCCCCAGCATTTT

V gene: TRBV20-1
clone size: many
D gene: -
J gene: TRBJ2-7
CDR3 protein: CSARRGTAGFEQYF
CDR3 DNA: TGCAGTGCTAGAAGGGGGACTGCCGGCTTCGAGCAGTACTTC

V gene: TRBV29-1
clone size: many
D gene: -
J gene: TRBJ1-6
CDR3 protein: CSVRRTDNSPLHF
CDR3 DNA: TGCAGCGTTCGACGGACTGATAATTCACCCCTCCACTTT

V gene: TRBV30
clone size: -
D gene: TRBD2
J gene: TRBJ2-2
CDR3 protein: CAWTLAGGYTGELFF
CDR3 DNA: TGTGCCTGGACCCTAGCGGGGGGCTACACCGGGGAGCTGTTTTTT

V gene: TRBV5-1
clone size: many
D gene: -
J gene: TRBJ1-1
CDR3 protein: CASSLDPGLNTEAFF
CDR3 DNA: TGCGCCAGCAGCTTGGACCCGGGATTGAACACTGAAGCTTTCTTT

V gene: TRBV11-1
clone size: many
D gene: -
J gene: TRBJ2-7
CDR3 protein: CASSFYRVQGTDEQYF
CDR3 DNA: TGTGCCAGCAGTTTCTACAGGGTTCAAGGTACGGACGAGCAGTACTTC

V gene: TRBV7-8
clone size: many
D gene: TRBD2
J gene: TRBJ2-1
CDR3 protein: CASSLGSGAWAGNEQFF
CDR3 DNA: TGTGCCAGCAGCTTGGGTAGCGGGGCTTGGGCGGGGAATGAGCAGTTCTTC

V gene: TRBV5-1
clone size: many
D gene: -
J gene: TRBJ2-3
CDR3 protein: CASSLRTDNTDTQYF
CDR3 DNA: TGCGCCAGCAGCTTGAGGACCGACAATACAGATACGCAGTATTTT

V gene: TRBV2
clone size: few
D gene: TRBD1
J gene: TRBJ1-5
CDR3 protein: CASSQGVRDRDFPQHF
CDR3 DNA: TGTGCCAGCAGCCAGGGGGTCCGAGACAGAGATTTTCCCCAGCATTTT

V gene: TRBV6-1
clone size: many
D gene: TRBD2
J gene: TRBJ2-2
CDR3 protein: CASRTSRRGTGELFF
CDR3 DNA: TGTGCCAGCAGGACTAGCAGGCGGGGCACCGGGGAGCTGTTTTTT

V gene: TRBV5-4
clone size: -
D gene: -
J gene: TRBJ1-2
CDR3 protein: CASSVPGGAANYGYTF
CDR3 DNA: TGTGCCAGCAGCGTCCCGGGGGGCGCAGCTAACTATGGCTACACCTTC

V gene: TRBV29-1
clone size: many
D gene: TRBD1
J gene: TRBJ1-1
CDR3 protein: CSVGQGREAFF
CDR3 DNA: TGCAGCGTGGGACAGGGACGTGAAGCTTTCTTT

V gene: TRBV7-2
clone size: many
D gene: TRBD2
J gene: TRBJ2-3
CDR3 protein: CASSLELAGPDTQYF
CDR3 DNA: TGTGCCAGCAGCTTAGAGCTAGCGGGACCAGATACGCAGTATTTT

V gene: TRBV11-1
clone size: many
D gene: -
J gene: TRBJ1-5
CDR3 protein: CASSLEGYQPQHF
CDR3 DNA: TGTGCCAGCAGCTTAGAGGGGTATCAGCCCCAGCATTTT

V gene: TRBV7-2
clone size: many
D gene: TRBD2
J gene: TRBJ2-7
CDR3 protein: CASSQATSGGTYEQYF
CDR3 DNA: TGTGCCAGCAGCCAGGCGACTAGCGGGGGGACGTACGAGCAGTACTTC

V gene: TRBV5-5
clone size: once
D gene: -
J gene: TRBJ1-6
CDR3 protein: CASSLSGSANSPLHF
CDR3 DNA: TGTGCCAGCAGCTTGTCAGGGAGTGCGAATTCACCCCTCCACTTT

V gene: TRBV20-1
clone size: many
D gene: TRBD2
J gene: TRBJ2-1
CDR3 protein: CSAGDWSGSNNEQFF
CDR3 DNA: TGCAGTGCTGGGGACTGGAGCGGGAGCAACAATGAGCAGTTCTTC

V gene: TRBV5-1
clone size: many
D gene: TRBD2
J gene: TRBJ2-1
CDR3 protein: CASSRGTSGKGYNEQFF
CDR3 DNA: TGCGCCAGCAGCCGCGGGACTAGCGGGAAAGGGTACAATGAGCAGTTCTTC

V gene: TRBV27
clone size: many
D gene: -
J gene: TRBJ1-1
CDR3 protein: CASSLFRNTEAFF
CDR3 DNA: TGTGCCAGCAGTTTATTTAGGAACACTGAAGCTTTCTTT

V gene: TRBV10-3
clone size: many
D gene: -
J gene: TRBJ2-1
CDR3 protein: CAISESRSVRNNEQFF
CDR3 DNA: TGTGCCATCAGTGAGTCGCGTAGTGTTCGAAACAATGAGCAGTTCTTC

V gene: TRBV3-1
clone size: many
D gene: TRBD1
J gene: TRBJ1-2
CDR3 protein: CASSHLPSSGTGGKGYTF
CDR3 DNA: TGTGCCAGCAGCCATCTCCCCTCCTCCGGGACAGGGGGCAAAGGCTACACCTTC

V gene: TRBV3-1
clone size: many
D gene: -
J gene: TRBJ1-1
CDR3 protein: CASSDRVSEAFF
CDR3 DNA: TGTGCCAGCAGCGACCGGGTCAGTGAAGCTTTCTTT

V gene: TRBV5-1
clone size: many
D gene: -
J gene: TRBJ2-1
CDR3 protein: CASSFNSYNEQFF
CDR3 DNA: TGCGCCAGCAGCTTTAACTCCTACAATGAGCAGTTCTTC

V gene: TRBV28
clone size: many
D gene: -
J gene: TRBJ1-5
CDR3 protein: CASTTGQGRQPQHF
CDR3 DNA: TGTGCCAGCACCACTGGCCAGGGCAGGCAGCCCCAGCATTTT

V gene: TRBV5-1
clone size: -
D gene: TRBD1
J gene: TRBJ2-7
CDR3 protein: CASSFRQGANYEQYF
CDR3 DNA: TGCGCCAGCAGCTTTAGACAGGGGGCTAACTACGAGCAGTACTTC

V gene: TRBV11-2
clone size: -
D gene: TRBD2
J gene: TRBJ2-5
CDR3 protein: CASSIWGTSGTEETQYF
CDR3 DNA: TGTGCCAGCAGCATTTGGGGGACTAGCGGGACTGAAGAGACCCAGTACTTC

V gene: TRBV29-1
clone size: many
D gene: -
J gene: TRBJ1-2
CDR3 protein: CSTHGGGANGYTF
CDR3 DNA: TGCAGCACTCACGGTGGGGGGGCGAATGGCTACACCTTC

V gene: TRBV11-2
clone size: many
D gene: -
J gene: TRBJ2-2
CDR3 protein: CASSSSTTYTGELFF
CDR3 DNA: TGTGCCAGCAGCTCCTCGACTACGTACACCGGGGAGCTGTTTTTT

V gene: TRBV7-2
clone size: many
D gene: -
J gene: TRBJ1-4
CDR3 protein: CASRGGGANEKLFF
CDR3 DNA: TGTGCCAGCAGGGGTGGGGGGGCTAATGAAAAACTGTTTTTT